In this sample, the clone carrying this T cell receptor beta chain turned up a few times. Its antigen remains unidentified. Germline V lookup: CDR1 SGHRS, CDR2 YFSETQ. The CDR3 runs to 18 residues. Trimming pared 1 base from V and 1 base from J, leaving 18 bases between. Use of 60 Vbeta and 13 Jbeta primers characterized the PCR. Original methodology: Some 9.9 million shared chains were among around 80 million unique TCR beta chains counted in a later analysis. TCRdb's copy holds only in-frame clones and misses some; the assay was immunoSEQ multiplex PCR. That table supplies the V and J calls and clone size; D and trimming were determined from the DNA. The sample carries 150,000 to 200,000 clones, around four fifths recorded once. The entry originates in a study of cytomegalovirus exposure and HLA in healthy donors. Study conclusions and caveats: Using the classifier, cytomegalovirus status was reportedly diagnosed with high specificity and sensitivity. Per a later analysis, 15,000 to 20,000 TCR beta sequences showed association with HLA alleles at 0.05 false discovery rate.

The sequence was collected from a girl aged 2 to 9 in good health and CMV-seropositive. Sequences were obtained from PBMCs. The chain links TRBV5-1 to TRBJ2-1; D ambiguous. The CDR3 nucleotides read TGCGCCAGCAGCTTGTCCCCGACGGAAATAGCATCCTACAATGAGCAGTTCTTC. Translating it yields CASSLSPTEIASYNEQFF. Full variable domain (rest looked up from reference TRBV5-1 and TRBJ2-1): KAGVTQTPRYLIKTRGQQVTLSCSPISGHRSVSWYQQTPGQGLQFLFEYFSETQRNKGNFPGRFSGRQFSNSRSEMNVSTLELGDSALYLCASSLSPTEIASYNEQFFGPGTRLTVL.